This T cell receptor beta chain was profiled in a study of blood T cells in healthy people across ages. Study results and limitations: Higher diversity and more naive CD4+ cells were features of long-lived donors, compared to aged donors. Higher naive T cell percentage went strongly together with higher TCR beta diversity.

In the case of this clonotype: What it binds is not known.

This CDR3 has 12 amino acids. Per germline, CDR1 SEHNR and CDR2 FQNEAQ (reference sequence). Combining a sample-barcoded 5' primer with a J-beta primer mix, a second PCR ran for about 7 to 11 cycles. A template-switch adaptor with 12 random nucleotides tagged each cDNA molecule. TCRdb processed the 5' RACE reads anew with MiXCR; each CDR3 protein has one entry. The table records about 730,000 distinct CDR3 sequences, 35% to 45% of them present only once. The gene calls are TRBV7-9 and TRBJ2-7; D unclear. The J call may be incorrect, as the DNA end agrees better with TRBJ2-5. The source of this sequence is a woman in her fifties or sixties in good health. Sequences were obtained from blood. CDR3 region: CASSPDLETQYF. The CDR3 DNA reads TGTGCCAGCAGCCCCGACTTGGAGACCCAGTACTTC.